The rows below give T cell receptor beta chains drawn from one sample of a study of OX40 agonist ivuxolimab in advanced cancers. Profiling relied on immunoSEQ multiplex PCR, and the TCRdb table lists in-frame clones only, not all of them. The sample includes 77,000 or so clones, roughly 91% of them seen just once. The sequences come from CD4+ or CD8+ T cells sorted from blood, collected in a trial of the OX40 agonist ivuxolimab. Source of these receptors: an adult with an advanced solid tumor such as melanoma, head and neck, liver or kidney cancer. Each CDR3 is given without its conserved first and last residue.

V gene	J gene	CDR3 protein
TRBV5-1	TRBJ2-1	ASSLTPSGYNEQF
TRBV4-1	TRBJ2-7	ASSRTFDREGTYEQY
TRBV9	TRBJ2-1	ASSAEYNEQF
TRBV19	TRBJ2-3	ASSRTTDTQY
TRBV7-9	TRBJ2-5	ASSSYRGGGETQY
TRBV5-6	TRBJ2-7	ASSTGFSYEQY
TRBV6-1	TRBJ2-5	ASSAGTSDETQY
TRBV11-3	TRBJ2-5	ASSLDYSPGLAQQTQY
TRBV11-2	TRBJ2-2	ASSLARAGELF
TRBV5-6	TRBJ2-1	ASSPRLDSYNEQF
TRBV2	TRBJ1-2	ASTLRGNGYT
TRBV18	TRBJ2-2	ASSPPPKDFSSAGELF
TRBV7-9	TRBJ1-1	ASSLQQGPEAF
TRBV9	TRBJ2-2	ASSVSGSANTGELF
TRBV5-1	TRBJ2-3	ASSTSGWVTDTQY
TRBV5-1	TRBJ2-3	ASSSRGALAGISDTQY
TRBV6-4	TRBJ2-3	ASSAGVSTDTQY
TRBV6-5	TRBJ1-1	ASRSTVMNTEAF
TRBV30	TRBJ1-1	AYAFFGEAF
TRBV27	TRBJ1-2	ASRSGTGVPYT
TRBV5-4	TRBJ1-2	ASSRQLFESYGYT
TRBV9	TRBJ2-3	ASTLEGGYADTQY
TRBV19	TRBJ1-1	ASSIEREVTEAF
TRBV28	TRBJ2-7	ASSDPRRSSYEQY
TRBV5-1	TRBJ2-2	ASSLDGSGGDLFAPGELF
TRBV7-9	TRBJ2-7	ASSSDRDSYEQY
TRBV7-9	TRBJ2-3	ASSLDSLRDTQY
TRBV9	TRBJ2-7	ASSFRGKGEQY
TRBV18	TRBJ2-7	ASSPQSYEQY
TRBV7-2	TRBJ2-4	ASSRENRVADKNIQY
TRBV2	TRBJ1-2	ASSGVDYYGYT
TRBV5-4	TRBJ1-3	ASSLAAGLIGNTIY
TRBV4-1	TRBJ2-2	ASSQDPAATGELF
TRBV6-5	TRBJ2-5	ASSYYGGAGETQY
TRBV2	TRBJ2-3	ASSWTSTDTQY
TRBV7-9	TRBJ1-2	ASSLEGRVYGYT
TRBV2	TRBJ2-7	ASSPSYEQY
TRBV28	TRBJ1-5	ASITPRGYGNQPQH
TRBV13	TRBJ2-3	ASSLEGVAGGGPDTQY
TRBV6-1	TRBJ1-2	ASSEGKKGAYGYT
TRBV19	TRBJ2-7	ASSTPGRRSSYEQY
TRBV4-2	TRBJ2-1	ASSQEVRQGSRNEQF
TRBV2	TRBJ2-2	ASSELGLDNTGELF
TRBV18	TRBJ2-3	ASSPLGVETDTQY
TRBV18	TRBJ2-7	ASSPGGGYEQY
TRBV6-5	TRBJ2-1	ASSYSARGYNEQF
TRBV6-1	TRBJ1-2	ASSSGRETGYT
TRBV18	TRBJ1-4	ASSAGTGLEKLF
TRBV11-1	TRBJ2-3	ASTLGQFSRTDTQY
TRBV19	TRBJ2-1	ASGGSGSSYEQF
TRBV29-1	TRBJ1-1	SVEQGREGEAF
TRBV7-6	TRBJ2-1	ASSLAEGSYNEQF
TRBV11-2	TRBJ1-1	ASSLGQLNTEAF